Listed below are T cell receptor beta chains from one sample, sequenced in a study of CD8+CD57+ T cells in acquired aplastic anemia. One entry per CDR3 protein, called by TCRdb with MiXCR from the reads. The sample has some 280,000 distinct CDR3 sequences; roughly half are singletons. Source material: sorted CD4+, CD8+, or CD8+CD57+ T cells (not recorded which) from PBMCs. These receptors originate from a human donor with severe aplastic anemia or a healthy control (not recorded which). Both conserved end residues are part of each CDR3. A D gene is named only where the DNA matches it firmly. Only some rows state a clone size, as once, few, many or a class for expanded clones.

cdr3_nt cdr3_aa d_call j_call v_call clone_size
TGTGCCAGCAGCCCAGACAGTCTCGGGAGGGAGCAGTACTTC CASSPDSLGREQYF TRBD2 TRBJ2-7 TRBV5-8 few
TGCAGCGTTGAAGAGGATGAGGGCATCTATGGCTACACCTTC CSVEEDEGIYGYTF . TRBJ1-2 TRBV29-1 many
TGTGCCAGTAGTATCCAGATAACTAATGAAAAACTGTTTTTT CASSIQITNEKLFF . TRBJ1-4 TRBV19 .
TGCGCCAGCAGCTGGGATTCCTCGAGGGGCTACACCTTC CASSWDSSRGYTF . TRBJ1-2 TRBV5-1 once
TGTGCCAGCTCACCTCAGGGGGCCGTAGAGACCCAGTACTTC CASSPQGAVETQYF TRBD1 TRBJ2-5 TRBV18 many
TGTGCCAGCAGCTTAGACCCCAGACAGGGGGCCAGCACAGATACGCAGTATTTT CASSLDPRQGASTDTQYF TRBD1 TRBJ2-3 TRBV11-2 many
TGCAGCGTTGAAGCGGGGGGCAAGAGGGGTAAAGAGACCCAGTACTTC CSVEAGGKRGKETQYF . TRBJ2-5 TRBV29-1 .
TGCAGTATCACAGGGCGCGATGAGCAGTTCTTC CSITGRDEQFF . TRBJ2-1 TRBV20-1 .
TGTGCCAGCGCGGGACTCGGCGAGGGCAAGCAGTACTTC CASAGLGEGKQYF . TRBJ2-7 TRBV6-5 .
TGTGCTAGTGCCCGAGCGGGGGGCCCCTTGGGGTTT CASARAGGPLGF TRBD2 TRBJ2-3 TRBV12-5 many
TGTGCCAGCAGCTTGCCGGGGACTAGCGGGATAGGAGAGCAGTACTTC CASSLPGTSGIGEQYF TRBD2 TRBJ2-7 TRBV5-4 .
TGCAGTGCTAGTGCTTCGCGGGAAAACTCACCCCTCCACTTT CSASASRENSPLHF . TRBJ1-6 TRBV20-1 few
TGCGCCAGCAGCTTCCGATGGTATTCGGGACAGGGTGCCGGGGAGCTGTTTTTT CASSFRWYSGQGAGELFF TRBD1 TRBJ2-2 TRBV5-1 many
TGCAGTGCCAGCTCACCACTACGGACAGGGGAAGAGACCCAGTACTTC CSASSPLRTGEETQYF TRBD1 TRBJ2-5 TRBV20-1 .
TGTGCCAGCAGCCAATCGGGCCAGGACAGTGGAAAGTACTTC CASSQSGQDSGKYF . TRBJ2-7 TRBV16 .
TGCAGCGTTACTTCGGACAGGGGGCCCTACGAGCAGTACTTC CSVTSDRGPYEQYF TRBD1 TRBJ2-7 TRBV29-1 .
TGCAGCGTCCGAGCTGCTCCCCCAGATACGCAGTATTTT CSVRAAPPDTQYF . TRBJ2-3 TRBV29-1 .
TGTGCCAGCAGCCGAGACACAGACTATGGCTACACCTTC CASSRDTDYGYTF . TRBJ1-2 TRBV7-9 many
TGCAGTGCTAGATCGGGACAGGGGGCGACTGGGGCCAACGTCCTGACTTTC CSARSGQGATGANVLTF TRBD1 TRBJ2-6 TRBV20-1 .
TGTGCCAGCGGGAGGTCGGATGAGACCCAGTACTTC CASGRSDETQYF . TRBJ2-5 TRBV2 few
TGTGCCAGCAGCGTGGCTGCACTAGCGGGGGAAGGAGAGACCCAGTACTTC CASSVAALAGEGETQYF TRBD2 TRBJ2-5 TRBV9 once
TGTGCCATCAGTGAGTCGAAAAACACTGAAGCTTTCTTT CAISESKNTEAFF . TRBJ1-1 TRBV10-3 .
TGTGCCATCATACCGGACAGCTACTACGAGCAGTACTTC CAIIPDSYYEQYF . TRBJ2-7 TRBV10-3 .
TGCGCCAGCAGCCAAGAGGTTTCGAGCTCCTATAATTCACCCCTCCACTTT CASSQEVSSSYNSPLHF . TRBJ1-6 TRBV7-2 .
TGTGCCAGCAGCTTAGGGGATGTCGGGCAGCCCCAGCATTTT CASSLGDVGQPQHF . TRBJ1-5 TRBV7-2 .
TGCAGCGTTGAATTGGAACCTAATGAAAAACTGTTTTTT CSVELEPNEKLFF . TRBJ1-4 TRBV29-1 .
TGCAGCGCCCGACTAGCGGGGCCCACAGATACGCAGTATTTT CSARLAGPTDTQYF TRBD2 TRBJ2-3 TRBV29-1 many
TGTGCCAGCAGCTTAGAGGACAGGGAAAGAAAACTGTTTTTT CASSLEDRERKLFF TRBD1 TRBJ1-4 TRBV7-9 .
TGTGCCACCAGTGATACTCCGGGACAGGGATTTACCGGGGCCAACGTCCTGACTTTC CATSDTPGQGFTGANVLTF TRBD1 TRBJ2-6 TRBV24-1 many
TGTGCCAGCAGCTTAGAAGGGACAGGGAAAGAGACCCAGTACTTC CASSLEGTGKETQYF TRBD1 TRBJ2-5 TRBV11-1 many
TGTGCCAGCAGCCAAGGGACAGGCTACCCCTACGAGCAGTACTTC CASSQGTGYPYEQYF TRBD1 TRBJ2-7 TRBV14 .